This record concerns one TCR beta chain sequence. The data belong to a study of blood T cell repertoires in COVID-19. Study context: COVID-19 samples, acute and convalescent, were from the United States, Italy and Spain. PBMCs, B-cell-depleted T cells, or T cells provided the cDNA or gDNA that made up the material.

Germline-derived CDR1 and CDR2 are SGHTA and FQGNSA. Trimming at V came to 2 bases and at J to 8 bases, leaving 5 bases not matched to a gene. This CDR3 spans 15 amino acids. Per the authors' pipeline: Amplified reference gene primers provided the basis for estimating nucleated cell counts. The assay was immunoSEQ multiplex PCR, and TCRdb's table has in-frame clones only and misses some. The V and J calls and the clone size are those of that table, but D and trimming were determined from the DNA. Of more than 90,000 clones listed, 85% are singletons. The chain employs TRBV7-2 and TRBJ2-1; 11 nucleotides align to TRBD2. Sequenced input: peripheral blood. The receptor's source is an older woman with active or convalescent COVID-19. The CDR3 protein is CASSLLAGGSHEQFF. CDR3 DNA: TGTGCCAGCAGCTTACTAGCGGGAGGTAGCCATGAGCAGTTCTTC.